Listed below are T cell receptor beta chains from one sample, sequenced in a study of cytomegalovirus exposure and HLA in healthy donors. Clones were read by immunoSEQ multiplex PCR, and TCRdb kept only the in-frame ones, dropping some. The data hold some 110,000 clones, with 75% to 90% observed a single time. Sequenced: PBMCs. The receptors were sampled from a man aged 25-40 years in good health and CMV-seropositive. Each CDR3 is given with its conserved first and last residue. Each record gives: V gene, CDR3 protein.

TRBV28,CASSSLLAGVQMEEQFF
TRBV4-2,CASSQGLAGPQETQYF
TRBV5-1,CASSYSTGSYNSPLHF
TRBV6-5,CASSLDRGPGELFF
TRBV5-1,CASGEGANNSPLHF
TRBV7-9,CASSLTGTGKNYEQYF
TRBV5-1,CASSLGQGGDNEQFF
TRBV19,CASSARGAEAFF
TRBV4-1,CASSQDNQGRGGYTF
TRBV5-6,CASSLAAGNTEAFF
TRBV7-2,CASSSTGNPSSYNSPLHF
TRBV2,CASSEVEGRGVNTEAFF
TRBV12-5,CASGLEGGRSEAFF
TRBV15,CATSRDRATNEKLFF
TRBV4-2,CASSHGANTGELFF
TRBV27,CASSFKTQYF
TRBV7-9,CASSLGRTGGTATNEKLFF
TRBV23-1,CASSRGRGRGGSGDTEAFF
TRBV4-1,CASSQAHRDRGWYEQYF
TRBV6-6,CASSYPGLLSGNTIYF
TRBV18,CASSFPSGGYEQYF
TRBV5-1,CASSPYGTGSVEKLFF
TRBV6-1,CASSPGTGNEKLFF
TRBV30,CAWSGLEGFNSPLHF
TRBV6-1,CASSEGYQRGKLFF
TRBV15,CATSREIAGGGGDTQYF
TRBV7-2,CASSHEGQGGTEAFF
TRBV5-8,CASSLVAGYNQPQHF
TRBV6-8,CASSYSRLDPMSTEAFF
TRBV13,CASSWGQGATEAFF
TRBV19,CASTPGTPNYGYTF
TRBV7-6,CASSTIPGQNSYEQYF
TRBV27,CASSFYRGYEQYF